Following are 15 T cell receptor beta chains from one sample sequenced in a study of T cells in Graves' hyperthyroidism and ophthalmopathy. Regions amplified from RNA transcripts were the TCR beta CDR3 regions. Initially, a first-round RT-PCR of the TCR CDR3 employed the HTBI primer set. TCRdb redid the calling of the multiplex PCR reads with MiXCR, one entry per CDR3 protein. The sample includes about 600,000 distinct CDR3 sequences, approximately 16% of them seen just once. The specimen sequenced was blood. Source of these receptors: a woman aged 40 to 55 with Graves' ophthalmopathy.

J is TRBJ2-7 and V is TRBV19; D could derive from TRBD1 or TRBD2 (5 bases each). In germline, CDR1 is LNHDA, CDR2 SQIVND (reference sequence). The germline V and J ends were trimmed by 10 bases and 7 bases, with 17 bases remaining between them. The CDR3 totals 12 residues. CDR3 in amino acids: CATGTPAFEQYF. CDR3 in DNA: TGTGCCACCGGGACCCCGGCCTTTGAGCAGTACTTC.

V gene TRBV30 combines with J gene TRBJ2-1, with 8 bases matching TRBD2. Trimming cost V 4 bases and J 7 bases; bases outside gene matches: 12. Germline lookup yields CDR1 GTSNPN and CDR2 SVGIG (reference sequence). CDR3 length: 15 residues. DNA for the CDR3: TGTGCCTGGAACAGCGGGAGAGGTGTGTTAAATGAGCAGTTCTTC. Its translation is CAWNSGRGVLNEQFF.

This clonotype was seen many times. V is TRBV5-1 and J is TRBJ1-5; weak D call: TRBD1 (5 bases). CDR1 SGHRS and CDR2 YFSETQ come from the germline V gene. V lost 0 bases to trimming and J lost 6 bases, with 13 bases between them. The CDR3 is 15 residues long. The DNA of the CDR3 is TGCGCCAGCAGCTTGGAAGGGGAGGTGGGTCAGCCCCAGCATTTT. Residues: CASSLEGEVGQPQHF.

This clonotype has at least ten counts. In DNA form, the CDR3 reads TGTGCCAGCAGCTTAGGAACCCTGCGAGAGACCCAGTACTTC. Its protein product is CASSLGTLRETQYF. The chain uses TRBV7-2 and TRBJ2-5; D ambiguous. The CDR3 runs to 14 residues. Germline assignment: CDR1 SGHTA and CDR2 FQGNSA. Trimming left V 1 base short and J 4 bases short, with 10 bases between. The whole variable domain, remainder taken from reference TRBV7-2 and TRBJ2-5, is GAGVSQSPSNKVTEKGKDVELRCDPISGHTALYWYRQSLGQGLEFLIYFQGNSAPDKSGLPSDRFSAERTGGSVSTLTIQRTQQEDSAVYLCASSLGTLRETQYFGPGTRLLVL.

V gene TRBV19 combines with J gene TRBJ1-1; D remains ambiguous. This CDR3 has 13 amino acids. CDR1 LNHDA and CDR2 SQIVND come from the germline V gene (reference sequence). Between the trimmed V and J ends, which lost 2 bases and 6 bases, there was a span of 10 bases. The CDR3 DNA follows: TGTGCCAGTAGTATAACGGGGAGCGCTGAAGCTTTCTTT. Translated, it gives CASSITGSAEAFF.

The rearrangement joins TRBV29-1 to TRBJ1-2, with TRBD1 identical over 9 bases. Germline loops: CDR1 SQVTM, CDR2 ANQGSEA. The V and J ends lost 5 bases and 6 bases, in that order; junction bases with no gene match: 7. This CDR3 spans 13 amino acids. This chain's CDR3 is CSVTGGGWNGYTF. The CDR3 bases are TGCAGCGTTACAGGGGGCGGGTGGAATGGCTACACCTTC.

V usage is TRBV19 and J usage is TRBJ1-1; D is uncertain. The germline V gene has CDR1 LNHDA and CDR2 SQIVND (reference sequence). CDR3 size: 13 residues. V was pared by 5 bases and J by 3 bases, with 10 bases between. As DNA, the CDR3 is TGTGCCAGTAGTCTTCAGGCTTACACTGAAGCTTTCTTT. As protein: CASSLQAYTEAFF.

The table lists this clonotype with a few counts. CDR3 bases: TGTGCCAGCCGGGGATCCTATAATTCACCCCTCCACTTT. This encodes CASRGSYNSPLHF. This chain joins TRBV27 and TRBJ1-6, with D hard to call. V was clipped by 8 bases and J by 1 base, with 6 bases between them. Germline-derived CDR1 and CDR2 are MNHEY and SMNVEV (reference sequence). The CDR3 has 13 amino acids.

This clonotype was recorded many times. This chain joins TRBV6-1 and TRBJ2-7, with 10 bases identical to TRBD1. The J segment lost 10 bases and the V segment lost 5 bases, leaving 14 bases of the junction unmatched. This CDR3 has 15 residues. Germline V CDR1 and CDR2: MNHNS, SASEGT. The CDR3 coding sequence is TGTGCCAGCAGTTCCGCCGGGACAGGGGTCGGACAACAGTACTTC. This sequence encodes CASSSAGTGVGQQYF.

V gene TRBV27 combines with J gene TRBJ2-5; TRBD1 agrees at 7 bases. The germline gives CDR1 MNHEY, CDR2 SMNVEV (reference sequence). The CDR3 is 16 amino acids. V dropped 6 bases and J dropped 3; count of bases not matched to a gene: 13. The CDR3 region has the DNA TGTGCCAGCAGAAAACAGAGGACAGGTTGGGAAGAGACCCAGTACTTC. Protein: CASRKQRTGWEETQYF.

This clonotype was detected only a few times. The chain combines TRBV10-3 with TRBJ2-5, with D maybe TRBD1 (6 bases). V lost 8 bases and J lost 1, with 8 bases in between. This CDR3 comprises 12 residues. Germline loops: CDR1 ENHRY, CDR2 SYGVKD. CDR3 loop: CAIGTPQETQYF. The CDR3 nucleotides are TGTGCCATCGGGACACCCCAAGAGACCCAGTACTTC.

This clonotype came up many times. The V call is TRBV7-2, the J call TRBJ1-1, with TRBD1 identical over 7 bases. The CDR3 covers 13 residues. Per the germline V gene, CDR1 is SGHTA and CDR2 is FQGNSA. The junction had 5 bases not matched to a gene; V was cut back by 4 bases and J by 6 bases. CDR3 residues: CASSSGDSPEAFF. DNA of the CDR3: TGTGCCAGCAGCTCAGGGGACAGCCCTGAAGCTTTCTTT.

The chain links TRBV12-3 or TRBV12-4 to TRBJ2-7, with TRBD1 matching 8 bases. CDR3 length: 13 residues. V was clipped by 5 bases and J by 6 bases; unmatched bases: 6. The CDR3 coding sequence is TGTGCCAGCAGTCGGACAGGGCGGGGCGAGCAGTACTTC. It translates to CASSRTGRGEQYF.

This clonotype has only a few counts. The chain couples TRBV5-1 to TRBJ2-7; 9 bases match TRBD1. Unmatched junction bases numbered 5, after V lost 5 bases and J lost 5 bases. CDR3 length: 13 amino acids. CDR1 is SGHRS and CDR2 is YFSETQ in the germline V gene. The CDR3 region is CASRPGTGNEQYF. The CDR3 coding sequence is TGCGCCAGCAGGCCCGGGACAGGGAACGAGCAGTACTTC.

This clonotype was seen ten or more times. The V and J genes are TRBV28 and TRBJ2-7; TRBD1 might be the D (6 bases). In germline, CDR1 is MDHEN, CDR2 SYDVKM. V dropped 6 bases and J dropped 6 bases, with 12 bases sitting between them. The CDR3 sequence is 12 residues long. The CDR3: CASRTPGVEQYF. The CDR3 DNA reads as TGTGCCAGCAGGACACCAGGGGTCGAGCAGTACTTC. The whole variable domain, remainder taken from reference TRBV28 and TRBJ2-7, is DVKVTQSSRYLVKRTGEKVFLECVQDMDHENMFWYRQDPGLGLRLIYFSYDVKMKEKGDIPEGYSVSREKKERFSLILESASTNQTSMYLCASRTPGVEQYFGPGTRLTVT.